One and the same sample provided the 14 T cell receptor beta chains below, sequenced in a study of T cell repertoires in cytomegalovirus infection. No cognate antigen is known for these TCRs. Using its own MiXCR run on the reads, TCRdb lists one record per CDR3 protein. The sample gives approximately 910,000 distinct CDR3 sequences, approximately 30% of which show up once; 13% is in the top ten. This sample comprised cultured CD8+ T cells from PBMCs, obtained from culture after CMV antigen stimulation. All receptors derive from a human donor in good health (CMV status not recorded). Some clones in this sample may be carry-over from other donors' samples.

This clonotype has only a few counts. This rearrangement joins TRBV13 to TRBJ2-2, with TRBD2 matching over 7 bases. V dropped 6 bases and J dropped 7; count of bases not matched to a gene: 5. Germline V gene data show CDR1 as PRHDT and CDR2 as FYEKMQ (reference sequence). CDR3 length: 13 amino acids. In DNA, the CDR3 is TGTGCCAGCAGACTAGCGACGGGCGGGGAGCTGTTTTTT. Translating it yields CASRLATGGELFF.

This clonotype came up a few times. The chain combines TRBV6-1 with TRBJ2-1; 11 bases map to TRBD1. J gave up 9 bases and V 5 bases, and 6 bases lay outside the gene matches. The CDR3 has 14 amino acids. From germline, CDR1 is MNHNS and CDR2 SASEGT. This CDR3 is CASSPRTGGGEQFF. For the CDR3, the DNA is TGTGCCAGCAGTCCGAGGACAGGGGGCGGTGAGCAGTTCTTC.

This clonotype came up once. This chain joins TRBV20-1 and TRBJ1-2, with 9 bases that match TRBD1. The CDR3 runs to 14 residues. Germline V gene sequence: CDR1 DFQATT, CDR2 SNEGSKA (reference sequence). Trimming removed 1 base from V and 10 bases from J; junction bases left unmatched: 10. The CDR3 nucleotides read TGCAGTGCTAGAGGTATCCCGGGACAGGGCGCCTACACCTTC. Translation gives CSARGIPGQGAYTF.

V gene TRBV27 combines with J gene TRBJ1-3, with 7 bases matching TRBD1. V dropped 6 bases and J dropped 4; count of bases not matched to a gene: 9. Germline V CDR1 and CDR2: MNHEY, SMNVEV (reference sequence). The CDR3 is made up of 15 amino acids. CDR3 in amino acids: CASRPAGQLGNTIYF. CDR3 nucleotide sequence: TGTGCCAGCAGACCTGCGGGACAGCTAGGAAACACCATATATTTT.

Only a few counts were recorded for this clonotype. The chain employs TRBV19 and TRBJ1-1; D perhaps matches TRBD1 (5 bases). There are 15 residues in the CDR3. Trimming left V 5 bases short and J 1 base short, with 14 bases between. Germline V lookup: CDR1 LNHDA, CDR2 SQIVND (reference sequence). The CDR3 spells CASSPRGRRNTEAFF. For the CDR3, the DNA is TGTGCCAGTAGTCCTCGGGGGAGGAGGAACACTGAAGCTTTCTTT.

The table lists this clonotype with a few counts. The V and J genes are TRBV4-3 and TRBJ2-2; the D gene is possibly TRBD2 (6 bases). The CDR3 contains 16 residues. In germline, CDR1 is LGHNA, CDR2 YSLEER. The V end lost 6 bases, the J end lost 0 bases, and 14 bases lay between the germline ends. The CDR3 bases are TGCGCCAGCAGACCGTTCGGGGGTGCGAACACCGGGGAGCTGTTTTTT. Translated: CASRPFGGANTGELFF.

As concerns this clonotype: Germline and junction disagree at one end, which may indicate a read error. V gene TRBV4-1 combines with J gene TRBJ2-1, with D uncertain. The germline gives CDR1 MGHRA, CDR2 YSYEKL. The CDR3 loop spans 13 amino acids. CDR3 sequence reads: CASSQPLNNGQFF. The CDR3 coding sequence is TGCGCCAGCAGCCAGCCGTTAAACAATGGGCAGTTCTTC.

The V and J genes are TRBV7-9 and TRBJ2-7, with 11 bases aligning to TRBD1. CDR3 length: 15 residues. Germline CDR1 and CDR2: SEHNR and FQNEAQ (reference sequence). V lost 1 base, J lost 3 bases, and 2 bases stayed unmatched. CDR3 sequence reads: CASSLGDRGDYEQYF. The CDR3 coding sequence is TGTGCCAGCAGCTTAGGGGACAGGGGGGACTACGAGCAGTACTTC.

In this sample, this clonotype turned up many times. The V gene is TRBV7-8, the J gene TRBJ2-3; TRBD2 might be the D (7 bases). The germline gives CDR1 SGHVS, CDR2 FQNEAQ. V lost 1 base, J lost 0 bases, and 14 bases lay in between. The CDR3 runs to 17 residues. The CDR3 region has the DNA TGTGCCAGCAGCTTAGAACGGCGGGGGCCGAGCACAGATACGCAGTATTTT. This codes for CASSLERRGPSTDTQYF. Using reference TRBV7-8 and TRBJ2-3 for the parts outside the CDR3, the full variable domain is GAGVSQSPRYKVAKRGQDVALRCDPISGHVSLFWYQQALGQGPEFLTYFQNEAQLDKSGLPSDRFFAERPEGSVSTLKIQRTQQEDSAVYLCASSLERRGPSTDTQYFGPGTRLTVL.

The V and J genes are TRBV19 and TRBJ2-5, with 8 positions matching TRBD2. CDR3 length: 16 amino acids. J lost 4 bases, V lost 3 bases, and 10 bases had no gene match. The germline CDR1 and CDR2 sequences are LNHDA and SQIVND (reference sequence). The CDR3 region is CASSIGTLAGRETQYF. The CDR3 DNA reads as TGTGCCAGTAGTATCGGGACCTTAGCGGGGAGAGAGACCCAGTACTTC.

The rearrangement joins TRBV15 to TRBJ2-5, with D possibly TRBD1 on 6 matching bases. Germline-derived CDR1 and CDR2 are LNHNV and YYDKDF (reference sequence). The CDR3 runs 14 residues. With 4 bases removed from V and 2 bases from J, the gap between germline ends came to 11 bases. The CDR3 DNA follows: TGTGCCACCAGCACACAGGGCCCGCAAGAGACCCAGTACTTC. The encoded protein is CATSTQGPQETQYF.

A few counts support this clonotype. The V gene is TRBV7-4, the J gene TRBJ1-1, with TRBD1 identical over 9 bases. This CDR3 region has 16 residues. The V gene's germline CDR1 is SGHVT and CDR2 SQSDAQ. V gave up 0 bases and J gave up 3 bases; unmatched junction bases: 5. CDR3 coding DNA: TGTGCCAGCAGCTTAGCGCTCCGACAGGGGGACACTGAAGCTTTCTTT. Its protein is CASSLALRQGDTEAFF. Filled out from reference TRBV7-4 and TRBJ1-1, the complete variable domain reads GAGVSQSPRYKVAKRGRDVALRCDSISGHVTLYWYRQTLGQGSEVLTYSQSDAQRDKSGRPSGRFSAERPERSVSTLKIQRTEQGDSAVYLCASSLALRQGDTEAFFGQGTRLTVV.

Worth noting for this clonotype: The junction departs from the called germline gene at one end, perhaps through a read error. V and J are TRBV7-9 and TRBJ2-1; D uncertain. The CDR3 is made up of 13 amino acids. CDR1 SEHNR and CDR2 FQNEAQ come from the germline V gene (reference sequence). CDR3 loop: CASSFLGYSEQFF. In nucleotides, the CDR3 is TGTGCCAGCAGCTTCCTAGGGTACAGTGAGCAGTTCTTC.

This clonotype was seen only a few times. This sequence joins TRBV2 and TRBJ2-7; D is undetermined. Trimming cost V 3 bases and J 1 base, with 10 bases left between them. This CDR3 has 14 amino acids. Germline CDR1 SNHLY, CDR2 FYNNEI. CDR3 in amino acids: CASSDRPISYEQYF. Written as DNA, the CDR3 is TGTGCCAGCAGTGACAGGCCCATTTCCTACGAGCAGTACTTC. The whole variable domain, remainder taken from reference TRBV2 and TRBJ2-7, is EPEVTQTPSHQVTQMGQEVILRCVPISNHLYFYWYRQILGQKVEFLVSFYNNEISEKSEIFDDQFSVERPDGSNFTLKIRSTKLEDSAMYFCASSDRPISYEQYFGPGTRLTVT.